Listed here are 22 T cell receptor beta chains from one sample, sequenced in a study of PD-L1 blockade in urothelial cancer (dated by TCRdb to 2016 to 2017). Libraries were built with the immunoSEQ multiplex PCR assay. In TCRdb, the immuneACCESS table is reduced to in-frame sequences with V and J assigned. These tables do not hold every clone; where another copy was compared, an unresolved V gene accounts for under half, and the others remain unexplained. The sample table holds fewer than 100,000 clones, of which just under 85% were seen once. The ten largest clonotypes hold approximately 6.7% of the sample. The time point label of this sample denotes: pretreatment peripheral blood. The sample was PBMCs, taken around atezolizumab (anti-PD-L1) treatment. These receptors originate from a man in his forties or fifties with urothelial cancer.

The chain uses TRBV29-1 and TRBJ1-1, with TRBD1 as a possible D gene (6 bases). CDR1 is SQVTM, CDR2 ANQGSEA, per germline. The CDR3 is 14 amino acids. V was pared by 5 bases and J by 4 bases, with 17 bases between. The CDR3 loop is CSVSTGITGTEAFF. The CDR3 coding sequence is TGCAGCGTTTCTACAGGGATTACGGGCACTGAAGCTTTCTTT.

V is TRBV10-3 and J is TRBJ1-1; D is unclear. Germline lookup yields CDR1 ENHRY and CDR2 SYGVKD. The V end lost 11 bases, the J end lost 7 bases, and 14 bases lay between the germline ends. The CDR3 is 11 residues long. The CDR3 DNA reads TGTGCCTCGTCTCGGGATTTTGAAGCTTTCTTT. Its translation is CASSRDFEAFF.

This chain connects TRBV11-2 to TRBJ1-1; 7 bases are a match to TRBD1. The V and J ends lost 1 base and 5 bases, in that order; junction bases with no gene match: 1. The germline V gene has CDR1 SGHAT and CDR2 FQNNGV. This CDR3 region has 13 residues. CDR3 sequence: CASSLAGGTEAFF. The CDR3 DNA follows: TGTGCCAGCAGCTTAGCAGGGGGGACTGAAGCTTTCTTT. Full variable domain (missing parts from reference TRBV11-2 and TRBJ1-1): EAGVAQSPRYKIIEKRQSVAFWCNPISGHATLYWYQQILGQGPKLLIQFQNNGVVDDSQLPKDRFSAERLKGVDSTLKIQPAKLEDSAVYLCASSLAGGTEAFFGQGTRLTVV.

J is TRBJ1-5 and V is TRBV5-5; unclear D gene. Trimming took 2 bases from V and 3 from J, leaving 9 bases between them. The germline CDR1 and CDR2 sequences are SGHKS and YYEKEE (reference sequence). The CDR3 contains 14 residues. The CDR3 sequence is CASSFWRDNQPQHF. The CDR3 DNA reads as TGTGCCAGCAGCTTTTGGAGGGACAATCAGCCCCAGCATTTT.

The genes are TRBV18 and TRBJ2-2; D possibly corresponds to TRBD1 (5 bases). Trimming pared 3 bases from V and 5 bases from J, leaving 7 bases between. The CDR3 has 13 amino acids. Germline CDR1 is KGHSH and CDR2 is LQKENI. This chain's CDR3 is CASSPDTTGELFF. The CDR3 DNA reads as TGTGCCAGCTCACCGGACACAACCGGGGAGCTGTTTTTT.

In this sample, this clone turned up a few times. CDR3: CASSTDRGAKNIQYF. The CDR3 DNA follows: TGTGCCAGCAGCACCGACAGGGGAGCCAAAAACATTCAGTACTTC. The chain carries TRBV4-2 and TRBJ2-4, with 8 bases lining up with TRBD1. V lost 5 bases to trimming and J lost 0 bases; unmatched junction nucleotides: 3. There are 15 residues in the CDR3. The germline V gene has CDR1 LGHNA and CDR2 YNFKEQ.

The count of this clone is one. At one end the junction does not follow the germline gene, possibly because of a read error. CDR3 nucleotide sequence: TGTGCCAGCAGCGAAGGCTTGTGGGGCGACGTGAATGAAGCTTTCTTT. It yields the protein CASSEGLWGDVNEAFF. V usage is TRBV2 and J usage is TRBJ1-1, with D perhaps matching TRBD1 (5 bases). The CDR3 spans 16 residues. Germline loops: CDR1 SNHLY, CDR2 FYNNEI.

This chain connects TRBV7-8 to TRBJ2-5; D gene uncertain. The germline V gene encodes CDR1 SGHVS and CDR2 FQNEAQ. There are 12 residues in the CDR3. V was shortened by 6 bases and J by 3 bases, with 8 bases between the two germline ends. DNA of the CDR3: TGTGCCAGCAGGCACCAGGAAGAGACCCAGTACTTC. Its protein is CASRHQEETQYF. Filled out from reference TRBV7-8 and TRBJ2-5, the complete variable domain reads GAGVSQSPRYKVAKRGQDVALRCDPISGHVSLFWYQQALGQGPEFLTYFQNEAQLDKSGLPSDRFFAERPEGSVSTLKIQRTQQEDSAVYLCASRHQEETQYFGPGTRLLVL.

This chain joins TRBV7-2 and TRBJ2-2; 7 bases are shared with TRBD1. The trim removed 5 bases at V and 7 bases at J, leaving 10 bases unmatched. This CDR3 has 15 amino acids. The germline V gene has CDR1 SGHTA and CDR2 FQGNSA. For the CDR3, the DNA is TGTGCCAGCAGCGAGAATGCACAGGGGTTCGGGGAGCTGTTTTTT. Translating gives CASSENAQGFGELFF.

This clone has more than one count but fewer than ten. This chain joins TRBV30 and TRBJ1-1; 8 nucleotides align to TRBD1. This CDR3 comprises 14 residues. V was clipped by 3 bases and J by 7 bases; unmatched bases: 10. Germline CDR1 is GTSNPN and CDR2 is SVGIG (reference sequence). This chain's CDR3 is CAWRPGQGASEAFF. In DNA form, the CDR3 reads TGTGCCTGGAGGCCCGGGCAGGGGGCTAGTGAAGCTTTCTTT.

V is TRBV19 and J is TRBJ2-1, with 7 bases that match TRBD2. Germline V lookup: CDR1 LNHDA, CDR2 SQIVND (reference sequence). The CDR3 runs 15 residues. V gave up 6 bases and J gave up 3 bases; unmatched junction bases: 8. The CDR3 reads CASSPGREGYNEQFF. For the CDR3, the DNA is TGTGCCAGTAGCCCCGGAAGGGAGGGCTACAATGAGCAGTTCTTC.

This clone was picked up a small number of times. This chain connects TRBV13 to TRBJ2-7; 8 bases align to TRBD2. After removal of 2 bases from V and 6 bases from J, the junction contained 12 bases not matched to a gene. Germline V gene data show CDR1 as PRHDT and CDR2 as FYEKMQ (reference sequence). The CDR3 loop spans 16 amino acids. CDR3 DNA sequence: TGTGCCAGCAGCTTACTAAGATCCGGGACTAGATCCGAGCAGTACTTC. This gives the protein CASSLLRSGTRSEQYF.

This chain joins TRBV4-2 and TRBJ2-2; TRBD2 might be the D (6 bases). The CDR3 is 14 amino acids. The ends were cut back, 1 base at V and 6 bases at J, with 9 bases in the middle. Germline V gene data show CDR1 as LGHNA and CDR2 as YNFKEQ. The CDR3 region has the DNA TGTGCCAGCAGCCAAGCGGGAGCAGCCGGGGAGCTGTTTTTT. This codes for CASSQAGAAGELFF.

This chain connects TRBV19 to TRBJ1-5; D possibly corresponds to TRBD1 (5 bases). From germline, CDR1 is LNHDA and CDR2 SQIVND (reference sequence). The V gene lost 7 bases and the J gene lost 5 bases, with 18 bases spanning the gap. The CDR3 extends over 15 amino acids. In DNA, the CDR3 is TGTGCCAGTATGCCGACAGACATAGCATATCAGCCCCAGCATTTT. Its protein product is CASMPTDIAYQPQHF.

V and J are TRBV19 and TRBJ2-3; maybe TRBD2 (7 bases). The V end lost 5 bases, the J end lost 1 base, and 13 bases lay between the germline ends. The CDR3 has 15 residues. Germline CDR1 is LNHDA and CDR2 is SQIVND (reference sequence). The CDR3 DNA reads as TGTGCCAGTAGTGGGGGGGCCAGCGGCACAGATACGCAGTATTTT. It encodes CASSGGASGTDTQYF.

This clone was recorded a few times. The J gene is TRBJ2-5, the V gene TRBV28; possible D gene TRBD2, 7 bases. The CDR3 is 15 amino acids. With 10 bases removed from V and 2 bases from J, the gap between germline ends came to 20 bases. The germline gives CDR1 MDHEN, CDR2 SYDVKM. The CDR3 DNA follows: TGTGCCACCGGGGGGTTCGACAGGCCACAAGAGACCCAGTACTTC. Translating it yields CATGGFDRPQETQYF.

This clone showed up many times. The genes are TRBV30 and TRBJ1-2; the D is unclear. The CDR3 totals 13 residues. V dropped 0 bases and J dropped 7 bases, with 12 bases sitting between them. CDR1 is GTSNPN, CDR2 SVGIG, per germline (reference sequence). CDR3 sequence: CAWSVRSDFGYTF. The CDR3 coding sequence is TGTGCCTGGAGTGTAAGGTCCGACTTTGGCTACACCTTC.

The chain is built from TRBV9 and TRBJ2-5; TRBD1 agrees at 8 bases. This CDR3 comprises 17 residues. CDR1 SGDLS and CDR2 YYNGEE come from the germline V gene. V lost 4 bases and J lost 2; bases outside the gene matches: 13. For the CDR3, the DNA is TGTGCCAGCAGCCCGCAAGACAGGGGTGCCCCTCAAGAGACCCAGTACTTC. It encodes CASSPQDRGAPQETQYF.

CDR3 sequence (DNA): TGTGCCAGCAGCTTAGGAGGAACAGGGGGAGTTGCAAAACTGTTTTTT. Residues: CASSLGGTGGVAKLFF. The gene calls are TRBV7-8 and TRBJ1-4; 8 bases match TRBD1. The CDR3 is made up of 16 amino acids. Germline V gene data show CDR1 as SGHVS and CDR2 as FQNEAQ. Trimming removed 1 base from V and 10 bases from J; junction bases left unmatched: 11.

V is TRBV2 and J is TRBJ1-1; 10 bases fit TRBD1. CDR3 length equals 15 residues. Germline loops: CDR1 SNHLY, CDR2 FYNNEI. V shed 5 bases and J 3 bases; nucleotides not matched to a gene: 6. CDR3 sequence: CASSTWTGGDTEAFF. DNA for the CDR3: TGTGCCAGCAGTACCTGGACAGGGGGGGACACTGAAGCTTTCTTT.

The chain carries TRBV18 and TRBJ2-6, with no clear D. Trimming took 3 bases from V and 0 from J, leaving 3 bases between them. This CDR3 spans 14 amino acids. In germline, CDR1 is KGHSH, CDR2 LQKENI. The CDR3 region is CASSPNSGANVLTF. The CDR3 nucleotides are TGTGCCAGCTCACCTAACTCTGGGGCCAACGTCCTGACTTTC.

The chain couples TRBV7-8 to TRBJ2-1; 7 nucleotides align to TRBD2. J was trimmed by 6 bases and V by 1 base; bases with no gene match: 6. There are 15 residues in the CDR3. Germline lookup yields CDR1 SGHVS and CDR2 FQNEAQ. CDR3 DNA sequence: TGTGCCAGCAGCTTAGAAGTGGCGGGGGTCAATGAGCAGTTCTTC. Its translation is CASSLEVAGVNEQFF. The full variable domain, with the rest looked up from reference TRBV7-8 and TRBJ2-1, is GAGVSQSPRYKVAKRGQDVALRCDPISGHVSLFWYQQALGQGPEFLTYFQNEAQLDKSGLPSDRFFAERPEGSVSTLKIQRTQQEDSAVYLCASSLEVAGVNEQFFGPGTRLTVL.